This T cell receptor beta chain was captured in a study of blood T cells in healthy people across ages. Study-level information: With template switching, about one barcoded beta molecule was captured per two T cells. Overall study results and limits: Diversity of TCR beta per million T cells declined in a roughly linear way with age.

Comment on this clonotype: As yet, its antigen is unknown.

Germline values: CDR1 SNHLY, CDR2 FYNNEI. The CDR3 sequence is 15 residues long. V trimming: 5 bases; J trimming: 6 bases; junction bases outside the gene matches: 10. Primers used in a second PCR of about 6 to 11 cycles were a sample-barcoded 5' primer and a J-beta primer mix. With 12 random nucleotides, a template-switch adaptor tagged each individual cDNA molecule. TCRdb recomputed calls from the 5' RACE reads with MiXCR, one row per CDR3 protein. The sample holds approximately 770,000 distinct CDR3 sequences, roughly 64% seen once. V and J are TRBV2 and TRBJ2-1, with TRBD2 identical over 7 bases. The sample was blood. The source is a man aged 25 to 40 in good health. CDR3 protein: CASSRLAVPSNEQFF. The CDR3 nucleotides read TGTGCCAGCAGTCGACTAGCAGTGCCCTCCAATGAGCAGTTCTTC.